This TCR beta chain was identified in a study of T cell repertoires in cytomegalovirus infection. The wider study: Public TCR beta signature analysis indicated the presence of both CMV infection and matching HLA type.

Study findings and constraints: Carriage of CMV together with the relevant HLA was identifiable through cumulative public TCR beta family frequency. It was HLA-C-restricted CMV-specific TCR beta clonotypes that dominated the response ex vivo.

This clonotype was picked up a small number of times. The antigen is unknown. TCRdb re-called the reads with MiXCR, one entry per CDR3 protein. There are around 300,000 distinct CDR3 sequences in the sample; more than 8% occur only once, and around 4.5% lies in the top ten. This CDR3 has 12 amino acids. With 0 bases removed from V and 8 bases from J, the gap between germline ends came to 7 bases. The germline V gene has CDR1 DFQATT and CDR2 SNEGSKA (reference sequence). Sequencing was carried out using PBMCs. The rearrangement uses TRBV20-1 and TRBJ1-4; no reliable D call. The sequence came from a human donor in good health (CMV status not recorded). Some clones in this sample may be carry-over from other donors' samples. In DNA form, the CDR3 reads TGCAGTGCTAGAGATGGACCGGAAAAACTGTTTTTT. Translating gives CSARDGPEKLFF.